A single T cell receptor beta chain is shown here with its context. Authors' analysis steps: It was from reference gene primer amplification that nucleated cell counts were estimated. TCRdb's copy holds only in-frame clones and misses some; the assay was immunoSEQ multiplex PCR. V and J calls plus clone size are reproduced from that table; the DNA served to infer D and trimming. The table shows under 150,000 clones, with 70% to 90% occurring only once. The data derive from a study of blood T cell repertoires in COVID-19. Overall study: The origin of the acute and convalescent COVID-19 samples was the United States, Italy and Spain.

The germline gives CDR1 MGHRA, CDR2 YSYEKL. Trimming left V 4 bases short and J 0 bases short, with 10 bases between. This CDR3 has 15 amino acids. The sample was peripheral blood. The source of this sequence is a human donor in a cohort sampled during active COVID-19. The rearrangement links TRBV4-1 to TRBJ2-1, with D tentatively TRBD2 (5 bases). Here the CDR3 reads CASSRTGSSYNEQFF. The DNA of the CDR3 is TGCGCCAGCAGCCGCACGGGATCCTCCTACAATGAGCAGTTCTTC.